Given below is one T cell receptor (beta chain) in context. Its antigen is undetermined. The data derive from a study of CD4 T cells in relation to SARS-CoV-2 and coronaviruses. Overall study: PBMCs were cultured with antigen for over 8 days before TCR beta sequencing. The study's findings and limits: In around two thirds of donors, memory CD4+ clonotypes crossrecognized SARS-CoV-2 and at least one common cold coronavirus spike.

There are 15 residues in the CDR3. Germline V gives CDR1 SGHVS, CDR2 FNYEAQ. V lost 1 base and J lost 5; bases outside the gene matches: 2. CD4+ T cells from unexposed donors were obtained before the COVID-19 pandemic (2011-2018). CD4+ T cells were isolated from the cells after around eleven days of culture. Each well had a few million PBMCs in 5% human AB serum with IL-2. Fresh IL-2 medium replaced half the medium on days 3 and 7. Clones were read by immunoSEQ multiplex PCR, and TCRdb kept only the in-frame ones, dropping some. The repertoire consists of around 29,000 clones, with over 75% occurring once and the leading ten covering roughly 14%.

This chain connects TRBV7-6 to TRBJ2-7, with 13 bases identical to TRBD2. Sequencing input: CD4+ T cells from PBMCs, cultured in vitro. The sequence was collected from a human donor in good health. In nucleotides, the CDR3 is TGTGCCAGCAGCTTAGGGACTAGCGGGAGTGACGAGCAGTACTTC. Its translation is CASSLGTSGSDEQYF.